This T cell receptor (beta chain) emerged from a study of T cells in Graves' hyperthyroidism and ophthalmopathy. The investigators amplified TCR beta CDR3 regions from RNA transcripts. TCR CDR3 underwent first-round RT-PCR with the HTBI primer set. TCRdb called the multiplex PCR reads again in MiXCR, with one record for every CDR3 protein. The sample contains 500,000 to 750,000 distinct CDR3 sequences, 40% to 55% of which appear only once. This clonotype was found many times. The trim removed 1 base at V and 2 bases at J, leaving 4 bases unmatched. The germline CDR1 and CDR2 sequences are MGHRA and YSYEKL. The CDR3 extends over 15 amino acids.

The TCR comes from a woman aged 18-29 years with Graves' hyperthyroidism. V gene TRBV4-1 combines with J gene TRBJ1-2; 7 bases are a match to TRBD1. The sequenced sample was peripheral blood or thyroid tissue (not recorded which). The CDR3 region has the DNA TGCGCCAGCAGCCAAGGGGACAGAACAAACTATGGCTACACCTTC. As protein: CASSQGDRTNYGYTF.